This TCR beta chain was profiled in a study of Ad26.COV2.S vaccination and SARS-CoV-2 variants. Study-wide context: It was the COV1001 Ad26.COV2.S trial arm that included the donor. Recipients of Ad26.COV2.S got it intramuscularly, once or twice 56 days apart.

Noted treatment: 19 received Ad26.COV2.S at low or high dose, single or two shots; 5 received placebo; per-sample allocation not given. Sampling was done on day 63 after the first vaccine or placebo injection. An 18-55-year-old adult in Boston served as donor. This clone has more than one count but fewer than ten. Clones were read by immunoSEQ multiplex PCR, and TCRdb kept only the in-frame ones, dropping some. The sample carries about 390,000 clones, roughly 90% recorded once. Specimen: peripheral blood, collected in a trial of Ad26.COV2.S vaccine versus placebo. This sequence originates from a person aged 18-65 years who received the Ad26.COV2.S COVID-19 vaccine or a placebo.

CDR3 nucleotides: TGTGCCAGAAGCTTGACGGGGAGCTCCTACAATGAGCAGTTCTTC. Translation: CARSLTGSSYNEQFF. The rearrangement links TRBV5-3 to TRBJ2-1, with D possibly TRBD2 on 5 matching bases. TRBV5-3 is identified as an open reading frame with a role that is uncertain. The V gene lost 1 base and the J gene lost 0 bases, with 8 bases spanning the gap. The CDR3 contains 15 residues.